This TCR beta chain was documented in a study of Ad26.COV2.S vaccination and SARS-CoV-2 variants. The method was immunoSEQ multiplex PCR; TCRdb's version includes in-frame clones alone and lacks a portion of them. The repertoire consists of hundreds of thousands of clones, with roughly 87% occurring once and the leading ten covering 2.5%. Specified treatment: 15 to 20 received Ad26.COV2.S at low or high dose, single or two shots; about 5 received placebo; per-sample allocation not given. Sample collection was performed on day 63 after the first vaccine or placebo injection. This CDR3 spans 15 amino acids. V was shortened by 4 bases and J by 3 bases, with 13 bases between the two germline ends. CDR1 and CDR2 (germline): LNHDA, SQIVND (reference sequence).

Material: peripheral blood, obtained in a trial of Ad26.COV2.S vaccine versus placebo. This TCR derives from a person aged 18 to 65 who received the Ad26.COV2.S COVID-19 vaccine or a placebo. This rearrangement joins TRBV19 to TRBJ1-5, with D unresolved. CDR3 bases: TGTGCCAGTAGTAGGGTCCCGGGAGACAATCAGCCCCAGCATTTT. Translation gives CASSRVPGDNQPQHF.